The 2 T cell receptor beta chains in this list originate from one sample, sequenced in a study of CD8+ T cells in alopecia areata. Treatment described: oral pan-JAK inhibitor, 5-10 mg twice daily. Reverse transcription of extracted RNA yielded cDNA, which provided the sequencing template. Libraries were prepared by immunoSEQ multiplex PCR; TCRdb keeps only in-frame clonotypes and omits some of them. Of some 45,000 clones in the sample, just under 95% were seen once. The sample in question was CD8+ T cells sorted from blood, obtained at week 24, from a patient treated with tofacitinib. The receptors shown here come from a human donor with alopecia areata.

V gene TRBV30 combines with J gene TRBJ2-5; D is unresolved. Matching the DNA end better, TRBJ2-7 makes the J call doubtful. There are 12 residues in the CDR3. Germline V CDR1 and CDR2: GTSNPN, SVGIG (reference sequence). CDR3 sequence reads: CACNEDTDEQYF. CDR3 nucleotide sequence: TGTGCCTGTAACGAGGATACGGACGAGCAGTACTTC.

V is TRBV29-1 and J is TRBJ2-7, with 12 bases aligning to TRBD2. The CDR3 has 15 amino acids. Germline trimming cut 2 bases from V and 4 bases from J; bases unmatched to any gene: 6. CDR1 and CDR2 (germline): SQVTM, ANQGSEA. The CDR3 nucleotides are TGCAGCGTTGAACAACGGACTAGCGGGGATTACGAGCAGTACTTC. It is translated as CSVEQRTSGDYEQYF.